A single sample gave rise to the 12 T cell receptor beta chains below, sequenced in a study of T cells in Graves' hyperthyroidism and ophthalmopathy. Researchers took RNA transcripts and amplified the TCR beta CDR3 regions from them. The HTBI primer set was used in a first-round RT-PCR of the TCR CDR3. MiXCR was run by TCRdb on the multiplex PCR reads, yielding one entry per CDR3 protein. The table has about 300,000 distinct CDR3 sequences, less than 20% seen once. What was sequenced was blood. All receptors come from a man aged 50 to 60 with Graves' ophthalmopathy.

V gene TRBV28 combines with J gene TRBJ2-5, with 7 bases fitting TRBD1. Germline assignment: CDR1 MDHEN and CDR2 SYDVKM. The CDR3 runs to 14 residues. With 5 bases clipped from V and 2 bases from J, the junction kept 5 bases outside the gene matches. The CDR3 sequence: CASSKQGRQETQYF. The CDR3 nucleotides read TGTGCCAGCAGTAAACAGGGGCGTCAAGAGACCCAGTACTTC.

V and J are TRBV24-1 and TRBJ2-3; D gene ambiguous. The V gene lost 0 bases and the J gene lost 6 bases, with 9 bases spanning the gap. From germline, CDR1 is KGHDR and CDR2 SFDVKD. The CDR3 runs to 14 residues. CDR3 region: CATSDLHLRDTQYF. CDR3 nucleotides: TGTGCCACCAGTGATTTGCACCTACGGGATACGCAGTATTTT.

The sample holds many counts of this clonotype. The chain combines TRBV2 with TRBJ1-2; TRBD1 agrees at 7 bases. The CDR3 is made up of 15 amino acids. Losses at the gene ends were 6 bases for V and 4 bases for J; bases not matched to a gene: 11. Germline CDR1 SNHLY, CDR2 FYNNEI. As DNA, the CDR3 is TGTGCCAGCAGGGTCACAGGGGCTCTAGGCTATGGCTACACCTTC. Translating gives CASRVTGALGYGYTF.

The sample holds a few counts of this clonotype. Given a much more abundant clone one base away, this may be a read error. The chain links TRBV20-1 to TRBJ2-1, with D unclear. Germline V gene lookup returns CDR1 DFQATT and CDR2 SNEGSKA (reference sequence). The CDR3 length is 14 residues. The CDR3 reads CSARARQSYNGQFF. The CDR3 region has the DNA TGCAGTGCTAGAGCGCGGCAGTCCTACAATGGGCAGTTCTTC.

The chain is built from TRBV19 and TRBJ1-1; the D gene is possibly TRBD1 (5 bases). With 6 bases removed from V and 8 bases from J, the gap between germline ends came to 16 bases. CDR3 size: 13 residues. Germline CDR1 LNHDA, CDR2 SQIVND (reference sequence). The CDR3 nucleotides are TGTGCCAGTAGCCGGGACCTTTCCCCAGAAGCTTTCTTT. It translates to CASSRDLSPEAFF.

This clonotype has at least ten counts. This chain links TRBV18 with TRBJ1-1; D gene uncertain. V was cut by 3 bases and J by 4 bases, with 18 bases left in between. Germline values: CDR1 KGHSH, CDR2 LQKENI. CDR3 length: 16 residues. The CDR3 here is CASSPYDGVMSTEAFF. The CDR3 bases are TGTGCCAGCTCACCTTATGATGGGGTCATGAGCACTGAAGCTTTCTTT.

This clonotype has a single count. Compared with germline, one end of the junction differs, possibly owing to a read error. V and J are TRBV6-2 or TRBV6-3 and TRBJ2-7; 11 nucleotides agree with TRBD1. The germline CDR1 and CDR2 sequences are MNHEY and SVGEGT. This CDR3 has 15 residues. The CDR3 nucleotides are TGTGCCAGCAGTGACGGGACAGGGGGAAGATACGATCAGTACTTC. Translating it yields CASSDGTGGRYDQYF.

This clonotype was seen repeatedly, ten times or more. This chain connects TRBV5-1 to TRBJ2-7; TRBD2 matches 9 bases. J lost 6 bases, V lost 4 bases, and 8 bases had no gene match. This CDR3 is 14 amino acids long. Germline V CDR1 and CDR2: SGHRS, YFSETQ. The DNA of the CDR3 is TGCGCCAGCAGCCAGACTAGCGGAGCTTCCGAGCAGTACTTC. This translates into CASSQTSGASEQYF.

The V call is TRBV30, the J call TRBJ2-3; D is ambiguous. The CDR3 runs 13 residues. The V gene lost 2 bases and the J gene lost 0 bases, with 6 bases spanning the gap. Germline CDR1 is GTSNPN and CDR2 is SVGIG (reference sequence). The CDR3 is CAWSPQSTDTQYF. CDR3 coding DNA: TGTGCCTGGAGTCCCCAGAGCACAGATACGCAGTATTTT.

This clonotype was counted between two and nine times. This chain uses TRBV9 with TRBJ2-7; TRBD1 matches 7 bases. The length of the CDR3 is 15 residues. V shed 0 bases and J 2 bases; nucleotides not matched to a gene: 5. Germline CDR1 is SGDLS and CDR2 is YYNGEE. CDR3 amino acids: CASSVGDRATYEQYF. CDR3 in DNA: TGTGCCAGCAGCGTAGGTGACAGGGCTACCTACGAGCAGTACTTC.

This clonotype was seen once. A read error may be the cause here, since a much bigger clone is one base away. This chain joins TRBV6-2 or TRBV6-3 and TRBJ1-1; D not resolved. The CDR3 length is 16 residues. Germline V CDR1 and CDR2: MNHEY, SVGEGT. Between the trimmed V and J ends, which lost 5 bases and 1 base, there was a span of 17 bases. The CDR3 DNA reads TGTGCCAGCAGTCCCCACGGGTCTGCCTGGAACACTGAAGCTTTCTTT. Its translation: CASSPHGSAWNTEAFF.

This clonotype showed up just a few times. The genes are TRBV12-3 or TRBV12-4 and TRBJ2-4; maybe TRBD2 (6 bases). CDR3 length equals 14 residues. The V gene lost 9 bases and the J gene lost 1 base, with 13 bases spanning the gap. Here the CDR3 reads CARFGREAKNIQYF. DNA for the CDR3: TGTGCCAGATTCGGCCGGGAGGCCAAAAACATTCAGTACTTC.